Sequencing of this T cell receptor (beta chain) was carried out in a study of shared clonotypes between healthy human individuals. Germline-derived CDR1 and CDR2 are SGHDT and YYEEEE. The length of the CDR3 is 11 residues. The team ran DNA from unsorted PBMCs on ten immunoSEQ deep assay plates for sequencing. Assay used: immunoSEQ multiplex PCR; TCRdb lists only in-frame clones, some missing. The sample lists about 500,000 clones; about 74% were seen once. A note on this clone: Since a far larger clone is one base different, this is likely a read error.

Caucasian adults residing in Nashville, Tennessee made up all the donors. The sequenced material came from PBMCs. This TCR came from a woman in her thirties or forties in good health. Some clones in this sample may be carry-over from other donors' samples. V gene TRBV5-6 combines with J gene TRBJ1-2; TRBD1 is a possible D gene (6 bases). DNA for the CDR3: TGTGCCAGCAGCCTCCGGGGGGGCTGCACCTTC. This codes for CASSLRGGCTF.